Below, 2 T cell receptor beta chains from the same sample are listed, as sequenced in a study of blood T cell repertoires in COVID-19. TCRdb's copy holds only in-frame clones and misses some; the assay was immunoSEQ multiplex PCR. Here the sample spans roughly 140,000 clones, about 85% being singletons. The source material was peripheral blood. The receptors stem from a human donor in a cohort sampled during active COVID-19.

The chain recombines TRBV19 with TRBJ2-6; D gene uncertain. CDR3 length: 16 residues. Trimming cost V 1 base and J 4 bases, with 11 bases left between them. Per the germline V gene, CDR1 is LNHDA and CDR2 is SQIVND (reference sequence). CDR3 in amino acids: CASSIGAALGANVLTF. CDR3 DNA sequence: TGTGCCAGTAGTATAGGGGCCGCACTCGGGGCCAACGTCCTGACTTTC.

The chain recombines TRBV5-1 with TRBJ1-2; D remains unclear. CDR3 length: 14 amino acids. V shed 0 bases and J shed 7 bases, with 13 bases lying between them. Germline assignment: CDR1 SGHRS and CDR2 YFSETQ. The CDR3, as DNA: TGCGCCAGCAGCTTGGATCTTCCGGCTAGTGGCTACACCTTC. Residues: CASSLDLPASGYTF.